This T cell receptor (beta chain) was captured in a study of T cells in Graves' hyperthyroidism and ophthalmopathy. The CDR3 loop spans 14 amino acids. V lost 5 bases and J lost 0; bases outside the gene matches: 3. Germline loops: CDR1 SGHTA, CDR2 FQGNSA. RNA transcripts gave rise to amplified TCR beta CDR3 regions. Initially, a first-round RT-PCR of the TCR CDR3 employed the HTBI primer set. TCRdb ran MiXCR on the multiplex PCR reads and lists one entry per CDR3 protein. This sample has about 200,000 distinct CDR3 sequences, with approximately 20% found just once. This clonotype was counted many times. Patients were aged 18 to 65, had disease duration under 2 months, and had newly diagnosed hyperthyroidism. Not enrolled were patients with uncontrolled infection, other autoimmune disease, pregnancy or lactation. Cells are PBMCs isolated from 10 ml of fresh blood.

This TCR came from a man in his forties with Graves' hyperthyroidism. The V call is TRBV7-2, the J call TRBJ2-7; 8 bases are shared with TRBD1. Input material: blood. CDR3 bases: TGTGCCAGCAGCCCCCAGGGGGCCTCCTACGAGCAGTACTTC. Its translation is CASSPQGASYEQYF.